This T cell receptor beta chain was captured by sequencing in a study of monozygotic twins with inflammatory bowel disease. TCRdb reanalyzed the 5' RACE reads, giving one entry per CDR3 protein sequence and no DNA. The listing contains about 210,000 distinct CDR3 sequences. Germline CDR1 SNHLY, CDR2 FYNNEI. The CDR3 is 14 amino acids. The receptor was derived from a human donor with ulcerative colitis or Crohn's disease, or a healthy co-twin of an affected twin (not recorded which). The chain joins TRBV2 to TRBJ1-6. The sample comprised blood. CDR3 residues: CASSDASTHSPLHF.